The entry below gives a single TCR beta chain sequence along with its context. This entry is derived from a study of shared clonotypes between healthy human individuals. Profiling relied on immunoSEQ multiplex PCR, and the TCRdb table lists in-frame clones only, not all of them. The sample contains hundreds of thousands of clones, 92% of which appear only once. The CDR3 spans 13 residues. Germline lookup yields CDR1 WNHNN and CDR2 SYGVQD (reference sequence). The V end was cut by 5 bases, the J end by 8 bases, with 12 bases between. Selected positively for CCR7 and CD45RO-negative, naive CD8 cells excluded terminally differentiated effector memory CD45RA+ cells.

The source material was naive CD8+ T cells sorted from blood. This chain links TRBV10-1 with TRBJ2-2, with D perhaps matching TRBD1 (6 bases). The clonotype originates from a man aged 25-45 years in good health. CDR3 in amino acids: CASSPTGSGELFF. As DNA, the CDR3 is TGCGCCAGCAGTCCTACAGGGTCGGGGGAGCTGTTTTTT.